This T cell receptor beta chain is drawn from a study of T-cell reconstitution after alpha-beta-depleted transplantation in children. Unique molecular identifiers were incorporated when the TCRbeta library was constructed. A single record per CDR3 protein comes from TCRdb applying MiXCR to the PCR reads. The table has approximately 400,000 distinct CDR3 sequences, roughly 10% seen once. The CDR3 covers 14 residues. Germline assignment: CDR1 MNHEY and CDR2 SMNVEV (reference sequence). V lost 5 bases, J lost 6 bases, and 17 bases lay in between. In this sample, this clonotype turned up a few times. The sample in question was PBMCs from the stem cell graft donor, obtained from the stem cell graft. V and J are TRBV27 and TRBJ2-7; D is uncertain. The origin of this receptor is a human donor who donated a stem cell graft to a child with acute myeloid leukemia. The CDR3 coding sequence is TGTGCCAGCAGTCCGGTTAGTCCCCCTAGCGAGCAGTACGTC. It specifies CASSPVSPPSEQYV.